The clone carrying this T cell receptor beta chain showed up many times. The antigen is unknown. The germline gene is not matched at one end of the junction; a read error may be the cause. The data are from a study of CD8 T cells in ankylosing spondylitis. Study results and limitations: Characteristic of ankylosing spondylitis blood, it appeared, was a TCR beta motif comprising about eight highly homologous variants. Some of the motif variants had earlier been found in reactive arthritis patients' fluid and blood.

Germline-derived CDR1 and CDR2 are SGHRS and YFSETQ. The CDR3 spans 12 residues. Each CDR3 protein gets one entry after TCRdb re-called the 5' RACE reads with MiXCR. The repertoire has a few hundred thousand distinct CDR3 sequences, approximately 20% of them found once; the top ten carry about 16%. The rearrangement joins TRBV5-1 to TRBJ2-7; D is uncertain. The origin of this receptor is a male donor with ankylosing spondylitis. Sequencing was done on a sample of blood, either unsorted or a sorted T cell fraction (not recorded which). CDR3 sequence: CASSLEGYEQYF. As DNA, the CDR3 is TGTGCCAGCAGCTTAGAAGGCTACGAGCAGTACTTC.